This section outlines one TCR beta chain sequence together with its context. These data originate in a study of blood T cell repertoires in COVID-19. Overall study: All recovered Cohort 3 donors got two negative PCRs, got clearance, or saw symptom resolution. Sample material is recorded as cDNA or gDNA derived from T cells, B-cell-depleted T cells, or PBMCs. Collection of acute and convalescent COVID-19 samples took place in the United States, Italy and Spain.

V shed 2 bases and J 2 bases; nucleotides not matched to a gene: 3. This CDR3 is built from 15 residues. Germline V gives CDR1 KGHSH, CDR2 LQKENI. Produced via immunoSEQ multiplex PCR; TCRdb's table is partial and in-frame only. The sample consists of some 160,000 clones, 70% to 80% of them appearing once. The age range of participants was about 18 to 100 years, with residence in approximately 25 US areas. The material sequenced was PBMCs or T cells enriched from blood (not recorded which). This rearrangement joins TRBV18 to TRBJ2-1, with TRBD1 matching 7 bases. This sequence was found in a woman aged 70 to 79 in a cohort exposed to, infected with or recovered from COVID-19 (not recorded which). This CDR3 reads CASSPGQGAYNEQFF. In DNA, the CDR3 is TGTGCCAGCTCACCAGGGCAGGGGGCCTACAATGAGCAGTTCTTC.